Sequencing of this T cell receptor (beta chain) was carried out in a study of control samples from healthy donors and cancer patients. CDR1 LGHNT and CDR2 FRNRAP come from the germline V gene. V was shortened by 0 bases and J by 6 bases, with 12 bases between the two germline ends. This CDR3 has 15 amino acids. Generated by immunoSEQ multiplex PCR, the TCRdb table keeps only in-frame clones and is missing some. The table includes some 54,000 clones, 95% to 97% detected once. V is TRBV12-5 and J is TRBJ2-1; D not certain. This receptor was obtained from a woman aged 25 to 39 in good health. The sequencing input was blood. In nucleotides, the CDR3 is TGTGCTAGTGGTTTGGTACAAGTTTACAGCAATGAGCAGTTCTTC. This gives the protein CASGLVQVYSNEQFF. The complete variable domain, with remaining parts taken from reference TRBV12-5 and TRBJ2-1, reads DARVTQTPRHKVTEMGQEVTMRCQPILGHNTVFWYRQTMMQGLELLAYFRNRAPLDDSGMPKDRFSAEMPDATLATLKIQPSEPRDSAVYFCASGLVQVYSNEQFFGPGTRLTVL.